The clone carrying this TCR beta chain was seen a few times. Each CDR3 protein is one row after TCRdb ran MiXCR on the 5' RACE reads. The table includes roughly 65,000 distinct CDR3 sequences, over 9% detected once. The CDR3 has 9 amino acids. Trimming stripped 10 bases from V and 7 bases from J, with 7 bases between. Germline CDR1 reads MNHNS; CDR2 reads SASEGT. This record comes from a study of early T cells in non-severe SARS-CoV-2 infection. This clonotype was sampled from an adult who was a healthcare worker with PCR-confirmed SARS-CoV-2 infection or an uninfected control (not recorded which). The rearrangement links TRBV6-1 to TRBJ2-5; D not certain. The source material was whole blood. In nucleotides, the CDR3 is TGTGCCACCCAGCGGACCCAGTACTTC. Translating gives CATQRTQYF.